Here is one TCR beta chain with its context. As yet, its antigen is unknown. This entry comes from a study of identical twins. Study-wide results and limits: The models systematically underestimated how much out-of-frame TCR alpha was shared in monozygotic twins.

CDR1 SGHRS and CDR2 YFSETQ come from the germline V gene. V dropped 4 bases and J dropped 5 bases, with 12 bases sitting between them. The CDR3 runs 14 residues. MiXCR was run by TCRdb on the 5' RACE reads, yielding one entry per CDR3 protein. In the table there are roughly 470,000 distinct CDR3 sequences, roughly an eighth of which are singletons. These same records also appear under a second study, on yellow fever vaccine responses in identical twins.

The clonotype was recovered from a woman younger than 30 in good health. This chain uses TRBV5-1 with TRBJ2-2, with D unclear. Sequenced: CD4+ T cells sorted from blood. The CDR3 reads CASSPDSRTGELFF. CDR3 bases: TGCGCCAGCAGCCCCGACTCCAGAACCGGGGAGCTGTTTTTT.